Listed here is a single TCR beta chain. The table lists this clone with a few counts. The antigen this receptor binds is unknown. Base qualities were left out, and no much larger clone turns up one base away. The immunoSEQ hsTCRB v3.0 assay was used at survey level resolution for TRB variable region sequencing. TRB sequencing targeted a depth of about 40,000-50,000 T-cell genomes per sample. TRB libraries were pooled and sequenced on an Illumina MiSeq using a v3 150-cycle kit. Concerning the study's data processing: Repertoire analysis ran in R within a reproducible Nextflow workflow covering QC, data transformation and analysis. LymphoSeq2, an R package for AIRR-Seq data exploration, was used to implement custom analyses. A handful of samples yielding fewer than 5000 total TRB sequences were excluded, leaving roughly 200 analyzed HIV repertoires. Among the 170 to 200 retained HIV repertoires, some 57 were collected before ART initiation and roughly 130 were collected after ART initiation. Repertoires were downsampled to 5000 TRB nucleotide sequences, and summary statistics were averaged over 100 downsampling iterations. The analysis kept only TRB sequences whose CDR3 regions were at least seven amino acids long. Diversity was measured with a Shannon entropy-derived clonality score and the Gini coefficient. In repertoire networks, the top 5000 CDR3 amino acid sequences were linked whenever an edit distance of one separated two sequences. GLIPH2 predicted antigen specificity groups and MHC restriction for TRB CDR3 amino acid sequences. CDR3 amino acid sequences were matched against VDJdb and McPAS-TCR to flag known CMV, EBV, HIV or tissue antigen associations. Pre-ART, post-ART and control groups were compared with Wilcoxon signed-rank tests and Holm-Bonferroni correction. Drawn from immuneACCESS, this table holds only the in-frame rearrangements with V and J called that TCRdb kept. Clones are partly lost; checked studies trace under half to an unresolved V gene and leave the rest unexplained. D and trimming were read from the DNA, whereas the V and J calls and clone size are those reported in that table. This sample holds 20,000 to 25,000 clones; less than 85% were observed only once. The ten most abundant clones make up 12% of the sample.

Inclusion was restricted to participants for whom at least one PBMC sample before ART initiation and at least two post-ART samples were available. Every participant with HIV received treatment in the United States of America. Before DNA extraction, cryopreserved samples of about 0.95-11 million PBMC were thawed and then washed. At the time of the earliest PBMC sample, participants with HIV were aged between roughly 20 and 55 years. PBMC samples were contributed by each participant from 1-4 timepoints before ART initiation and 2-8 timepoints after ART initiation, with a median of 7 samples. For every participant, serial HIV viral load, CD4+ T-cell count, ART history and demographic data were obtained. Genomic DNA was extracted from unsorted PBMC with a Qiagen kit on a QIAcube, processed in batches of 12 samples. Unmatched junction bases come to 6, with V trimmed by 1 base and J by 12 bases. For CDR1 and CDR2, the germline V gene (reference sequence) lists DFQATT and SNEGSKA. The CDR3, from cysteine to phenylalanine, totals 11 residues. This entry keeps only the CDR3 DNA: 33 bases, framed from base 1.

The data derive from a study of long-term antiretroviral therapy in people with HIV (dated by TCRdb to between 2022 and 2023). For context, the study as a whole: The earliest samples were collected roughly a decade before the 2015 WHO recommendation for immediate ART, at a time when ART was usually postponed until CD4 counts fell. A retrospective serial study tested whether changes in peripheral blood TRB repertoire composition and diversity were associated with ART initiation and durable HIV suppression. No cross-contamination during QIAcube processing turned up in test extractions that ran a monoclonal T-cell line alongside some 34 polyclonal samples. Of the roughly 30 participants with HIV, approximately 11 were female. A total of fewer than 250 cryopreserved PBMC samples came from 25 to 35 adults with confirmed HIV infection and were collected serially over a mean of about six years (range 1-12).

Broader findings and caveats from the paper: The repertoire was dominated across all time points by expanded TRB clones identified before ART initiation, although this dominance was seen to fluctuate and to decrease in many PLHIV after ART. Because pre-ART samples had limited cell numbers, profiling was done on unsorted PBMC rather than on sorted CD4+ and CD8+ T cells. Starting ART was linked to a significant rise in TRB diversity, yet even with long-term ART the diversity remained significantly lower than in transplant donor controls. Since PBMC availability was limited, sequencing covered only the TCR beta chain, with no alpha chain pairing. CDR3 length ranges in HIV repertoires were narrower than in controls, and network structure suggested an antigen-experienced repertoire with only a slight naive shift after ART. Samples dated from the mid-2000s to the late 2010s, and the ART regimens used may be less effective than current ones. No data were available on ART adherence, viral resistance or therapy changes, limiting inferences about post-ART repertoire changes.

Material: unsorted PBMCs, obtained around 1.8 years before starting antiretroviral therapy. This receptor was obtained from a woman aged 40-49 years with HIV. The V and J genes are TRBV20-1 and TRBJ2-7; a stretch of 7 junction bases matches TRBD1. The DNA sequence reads TGCAGTGCTAGAGGTGGACAGGTTCTGTACTTC. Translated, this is CSARGGQVLYF.